This is a list of T cell receptor beta chains from one sample in a study of sequential checkpoint blockade in melanoma. The repertoire was sequenced with immunoSEQ multiplex PCR; TCRdb's copy has only in-frame clones and lacks some. Of around 30,000 clones listed, roughly 85% are singletons. The sequencing here drew on CD8+ T cells sorted from blood (inferred from file names), taken from a patient given nivolumab and ipilimumab in sequence. The origin of the receptors is a human donor with melanoma. Each CDR3 is given with its conserved first and last residue. The D gene is left open where the match is weak. Not every row has a clone size; where given, it reads once, few, many or a size class.

V gene	J gene	clone size	D gene	CDR3 DNA	CDR3 protein
TRBV5-1	TRBJ2-7	once	TRBD2	TGCGCCAGCAGCTTGGTTTCTAGCGGGAGGACAAACGAGCAGTACTTC	CASSLVSSGRTNEQYF
TRBV10-3	TRBJ2-7	-	TRBD2	TGTGCCATCAGTGAGTCAGGGACTAGCGGCTCCTACGAGCAGTACTTC	CAISESGTSGSYEQYF
TRBV13	TRBJ1-4	-	TRBD1	TGTGCCAGCAGCGTGGGACAGCCGCGGGAAAAACTGTTTTTT	CASSVGQPREKLFF
TRBV6-5	TRBJ2-1	-	TRBD2	TGTGCCAGCAGTTACTCGCCGGGGGGTGCCTACAATGAGCAGTTCTTC	CASSYSPGGAYNEQFF
TRBV27	TRBJ2-5	-	-	TGTGCCAGCAGTTTATCCGGCGGGGCAGGGATCGAAGAGACCCAGTACTTC	CASSLSGGAGIEETQYF
TRBV2	TRBJ2-2	-	TRBD1	TGTGCCAGCAGTATTCCCCGGGACAGACAGAACACCGGGGAGCTGTTTTTT	CASSIPRDRQNTGELFF
TRBV15	TRBJ1-1	-	-	TGTGCCACCAGCAGAGATGCGGGGAACACTGAAGCTTTCTTT	CATSRDAGNTEAFF
TRBV2	TRBJ2-2	-	-	TGTGCCAGCAGTGAAGGGGACTGGCCTCTTCTCAAGGACACCGGGGAGCTGTTTTTT	CASSEGDWPLLKDTGELFF
TRBV27	TRBJ2-1	-	TRBD2	TGTGCCAGCAGACCTCTAGCGGGAGGCTATAACAATGAGCAGTTCTTC	CASRPLAGGYNNEQFF
TRBV11-3	TRBJ2-7	-	-	TGTGCCAGCAGCCTCGAAGGGAGCTCCTACGAGCAGTACTTC	CASSLEGSSYEQYF
TRBV9	TRBJ1-2	-	-	TGTGCCAGCAGCGTAGCTCGGGACCCGGGGGAGGTCTATGGCTACACCTTC	CASSVARDPGEVYGYTF
TRBV5-6	TRBJ1-1	-	-	TGTGCCAGCAGCTTGACAGGTTCAAGGACTGAAGCTTTCTTT	CASSLTGSRTEAFF
TRBV5-4	TRBJ2-5	-	-	TGTGCCAGCAGCTTGGCATCGGGGAAAGAGACCCAGTACTTC	CASSLASGKETQYF
TRBV4-1	TRBJ2-7	-	-	TGCGCCAGCAGCCTACTCTCGGACAGGGAGGGGGCCGAGCAGTACTTC	CASSLLSDREGAEQYF
TRBV19	TRBJ2-7	-	TRBD1	TGTGCCAGTAGGTTCGGACAGGGGGCTTACGAGCAGTACTTC	CASRFGQGAYEQYF
TRBV6-4	TRBJ1-2	few	TRBD1	TGTGCCAGCAGTGACCTCGGGACAGGGGATGCCTATGGCTACACCTTC	CASSDLGTGDAYGYTF
TRBV30	TRBJ2-7	-	-	TGTGCCTGGGGGGGACAAAGCGAGCAGTACTTC	CAWGGQSEQYF
TRBV27	TRBJ2-3	-	TRBD2	TGTGCCAGCAGTTGGGGACTAGCGGGTATAACAGATACGCAGTATTTT	CASSWGLAGITDTQYF
TRBV5-6	TRBJ1-5	-	TRBD1	TGTGCCAGCAGCTCTATGACAGGGGGCGCGTATCAGCCCCAGCATTTT	CASSSMTGGAYQPQHF
TRBV11-2	TRBJ1-2	-	-	TGTGCCAGCAGCTTAGTGGCGGGGGGCCATGGCTACACCTTC	CASSLVAGGHGYTF
TRBV18	TRBJ2-5	-	-	TGTGCCAGCTCACCGAAACAGTTACAGGGTCTCCAAGAGACCCAGTACTTC	CASSPKQLQGLQETQYF
TRBV27	TRBJ1-4	-	TRBD1	TGTGCCAGCAGTTTATCAGGGGGCCGGGAAAAACTGTTTTTT	CASSLSGGREKLFF
TRBV18	TRBJ2-7	-	TRBD1	TGTGCCAGCTCACTCTCGACAGGGGGAATCTCCTACGAGCAGTACTTC	CASSLSTGGISYEQYF
TRBV28	TRBJ2-2	-	-	TGTGCCAGCAGTGAACAGACAGGACCCACCGGGGAGCTGTTTTTT	CASSEQTGPTGELFF